The T cell receptor beta chain under discussion was sequenced for a study of technical replicates of blood from several donors. Assay: immunoSEQ multiplex PCR; the TCRdb copy retains only in-frame clones and omits some. The table shows about 71,000 clones, with more than 75% occurring only once. The receptor was isolated from a human donor in good health. Some clones in this sample may be carry-over from other donors' samples. The sample consisted of PBMCs.

In DNA, the CDR3 is TGTGCCAGAAGCTTGGCAGTGGCTAGCGGGAGAGAAACGGAGTCCTACAATGAGCAGTTCTTC. It codes for CARSLAVASGRETESYNEQFF. V is TRBV5-3 and J is TRBJ2-1, with TRBD2 identical over 10 bases. TRBV5-3 is assigned to the ORF class and has an uncertain function. The CDR3 loop spans 21 amino acids. V shed 0 bases, J shed 1 base, and the junction held 16 bases outside the gene matches.